This T cell receptor beta chain was retrieved from a study of blood T cell repertoires in COVID-19. Across the study: There were acute and convalescent COVID-19 samples, and they came from the United States, Italy and Spain. T cells, B-cell-depleted T cells, or PBMCs provided the cDNA or gDNA that served as material.

CDR3 length: 11 amino acids. Germline CDR1 MDHEN, CDR2 SYDVKM. V was shortened by 6 bases and J by 6 bases, with 8 bases between the two germline ends. Authors' data handling: Reference gene primers were amplified, and this amplification served to estimate nucleated cell counts. TCRdb's table, derived via immunoSEQ multiplex PCR, lists solely in-frame clones and lacks some. The V and J calls and clone size were taken over from that table, and D and trimming were inferred from the DNA. This sample has some 160,000 clones, with 70% to 90% found just once. The sequence came from an elderly woman with COVID-19, enrolled during active disease. The gene calls are TRBV28 and TRBJ1-2, with unresolved D. Sequenced input: peripheral blood. The CDR3 DNA reads as TGTGCCAGCAGCCAGATGAATGGCTACACCTTC. Protein: CASSQMNGYTF.